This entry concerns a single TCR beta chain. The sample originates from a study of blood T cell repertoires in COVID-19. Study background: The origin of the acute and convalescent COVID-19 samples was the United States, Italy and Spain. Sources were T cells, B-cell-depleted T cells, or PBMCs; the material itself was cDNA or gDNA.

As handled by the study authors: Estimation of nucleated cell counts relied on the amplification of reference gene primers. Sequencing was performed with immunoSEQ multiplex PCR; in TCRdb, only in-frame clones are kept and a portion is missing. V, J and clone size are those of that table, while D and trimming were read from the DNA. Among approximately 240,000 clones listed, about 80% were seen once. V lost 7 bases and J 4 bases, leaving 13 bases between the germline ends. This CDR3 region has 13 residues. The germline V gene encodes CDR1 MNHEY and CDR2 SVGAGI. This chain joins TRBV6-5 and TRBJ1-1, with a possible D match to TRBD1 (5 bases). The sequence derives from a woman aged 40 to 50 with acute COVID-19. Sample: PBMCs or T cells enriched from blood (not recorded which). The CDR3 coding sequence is TGTGCCAGCAATATGTGGGGCGGCACTGAAGCTTTCTTT. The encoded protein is CASNMWGGTEAFF.